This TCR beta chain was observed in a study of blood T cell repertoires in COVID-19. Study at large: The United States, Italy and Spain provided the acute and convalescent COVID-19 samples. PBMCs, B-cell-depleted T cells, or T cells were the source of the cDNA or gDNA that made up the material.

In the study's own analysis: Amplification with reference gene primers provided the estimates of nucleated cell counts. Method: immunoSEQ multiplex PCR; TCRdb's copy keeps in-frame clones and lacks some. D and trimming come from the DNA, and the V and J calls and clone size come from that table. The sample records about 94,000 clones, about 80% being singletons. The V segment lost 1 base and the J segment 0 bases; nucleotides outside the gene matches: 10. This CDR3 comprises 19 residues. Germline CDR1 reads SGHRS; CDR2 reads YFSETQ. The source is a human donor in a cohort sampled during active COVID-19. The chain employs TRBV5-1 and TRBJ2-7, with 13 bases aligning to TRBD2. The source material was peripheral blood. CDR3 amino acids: CASSLRGQRTSGSSYEQYF. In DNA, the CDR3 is TGCGCCAGCAGCTTGAGGGGGCAGCGGACTAGCGGGAGCTCCTACGAGCAGTACTTC.